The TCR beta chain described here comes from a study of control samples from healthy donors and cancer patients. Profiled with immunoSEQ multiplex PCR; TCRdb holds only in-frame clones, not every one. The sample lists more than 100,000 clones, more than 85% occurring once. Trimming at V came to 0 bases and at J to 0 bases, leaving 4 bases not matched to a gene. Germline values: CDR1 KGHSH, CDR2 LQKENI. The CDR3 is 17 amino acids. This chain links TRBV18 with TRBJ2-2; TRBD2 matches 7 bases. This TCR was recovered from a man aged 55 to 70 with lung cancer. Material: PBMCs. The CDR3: CASSPPGLAANTGELFF. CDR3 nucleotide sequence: TGTGCCAGCTCACCACCGGGGCTAGCGGCGAACACCGGGGAGCTGTTTTTT.